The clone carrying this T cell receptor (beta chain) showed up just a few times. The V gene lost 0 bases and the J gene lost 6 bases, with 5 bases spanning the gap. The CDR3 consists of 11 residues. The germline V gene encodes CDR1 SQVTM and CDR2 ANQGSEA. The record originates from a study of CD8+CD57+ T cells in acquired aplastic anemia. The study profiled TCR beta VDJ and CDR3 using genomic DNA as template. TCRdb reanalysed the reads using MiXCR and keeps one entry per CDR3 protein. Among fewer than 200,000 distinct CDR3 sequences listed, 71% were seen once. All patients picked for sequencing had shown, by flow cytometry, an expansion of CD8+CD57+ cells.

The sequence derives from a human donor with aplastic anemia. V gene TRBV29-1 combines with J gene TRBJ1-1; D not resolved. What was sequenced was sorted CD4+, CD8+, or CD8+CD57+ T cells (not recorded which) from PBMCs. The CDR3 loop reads CSVEDVPEAFF. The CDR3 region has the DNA TGCAGCGTTGAAGATGTACCTGAAGCTTTCTTT.